This TCR beta chain comes out of a study of shared clonotypes between healthy human individuals (dated by TCRdb to 2018 to 2020). Some background on the complete study: The cohort comprised a couple of women and a few men aged 18 to 49 years. To increase sequencing depth and limit assay-specific biases, TCR repertoire library preparation and sequencing were carried out by different laboratories using diverse techniques. For each donor, three plates each were used for CD4 naive and CD4 memory, two plates were used for CD8 naive, and one plate was used for CD8 memory. Leukapheresis yielded between about 0.85 and 10 billion PBMCs per donor. The study deeply sequenced blood TCR repertoires of five healthy adults to estimate repertoire size and the extent of clonotype sharing between individuals. General study outcomes and caveats: Only blood was sampled, and tissue TCR repertoires likely differ from those in blood. Incomplete sequencing was indicated by rarefaction of sorted-subset datasets, despite the large sequencing depth. Compared with non-shared clonotypes, the clonotypes found in all four sorted-subset donors had higher generation probabilities. Naive subsets generally had larger estimated clonotype richness than memory subsets. Because the study included a small number of donors, the genetic and exposure-history diversity represented was limited. Pairwise subsampling led to the expectation that sequencing depth would affect the degree of clonotype sharing among donors. Across several donors, around 5.4% of naive CD4, 3% to 4% of naive CD8, about 2% of memory CD4, and around 0.4% of memory CD8 clonotypes were shared.

A remark on this clone: The antigen it recognizes is unknown. No much larger clone exists at a distance of one base, and base qualities are not known.

Using the deep immunoSEQ assay, TCR CDR3 regions were amplified from genomic DNA by multiplex PCR. Extracted genomic DNA from each cell subset was spread evenly across all wells of several immunoSEQ 96-well plates, with each plate serving as a replicate. For sorted subsets, each replicate PCR was loaded with approximately 0.2 ug genomic DNA, equivalent to 25,000 to 35,000 T cell genomes. Purified libraries were measured with a Qubit 3.0 fluorometer, size-checked on a Bioanalyzer 2100, and measured again with the KAPA Library Quantification kit. Every immunoSEQ 96-well plate was sequenced on a separate single-read 150-cycle Illumina NextSeq 550 flow cell. Processing in the source paper ran as follows. The immunoSEQ output contained only junctional sequences without quality scores, so filtering could not match that applied to full-length reads. To assign V/J genes and CDR3, sequences were annotated using PyIR, a Python wrapper for IgBLAST v1.9, with IMGT germline references. Reads were filtered out if the reads had weak V/J assignments (E-value above 1e-6), no CDR3, stop codons, out-of-frame junctions, or ambiguous translated residues. V3J clonotypes were defined as sequences sharing the same inferred V gene, J gene, and CDR3 amino acid sequence. Percentage overlap between repertoires was calculated by dividing the number of shared unique clonotypes by the size of the smaller repertoire. Three approaches were used to assess repertoire richness: RTK rarefaction, the Chao1 estimator, and Recon v2.1 estimates of unobserved clonotypes. Generation probabilities were computed with OLGA for all TCRbeta clonotypes obtained by the gDNA method from several donors. The table comes from immuneACCESS by way of TCRdb, which keeps in-frame sequences with V and J called. Part of the clones is missing from these tables; in studies checked, under half for an unresolved V gene and the rest for unknown reasons. D and trimming were read from the DNA, whereas the V and J calls and clone size are those reported in that table. The sample contains millions of clones, roughly 91% of them found a single time. 1.5% to 2% of the sample comes from the top ten.

CD8 naive samples consisted of CD45RO-negative cells that were positively selected for CCR7, yielding a CD45RA+CCR7+ population without TemRA cells. Donors were healthy HIV-negative adults with no recently reported acute infections or vaccinations. All donors were Caucasian adults living in Nashville, Tennessee, USA. After blood collection by leukapheresis, PBMCs were isolated using Ficoll-Histopaque density gradient centrifugation and then cryopreserved in the vapor phase of liquid nitrogen. Analytical flow cytometry was used to check the purity and quantity of each magnetically sorted T cell population. From each sorted fraction, genomic DNA was isolated and quantified by UV absorbance on a Nanodrop 2000c. Sequences were obtained from naive CD8+ T cells from PBMCs. Sample cell subset or site, as interpreted from the label and publication: CD45RA+CCR7+. This receptor was identified in a man aged 18 to 30 in good health. Some clones in this sample may be carry-over from other donors' samples.

The CDR3 region reads CASSLSQGAIYEQYF. The nucleotide sequence is given as TGTGCCAGCAGCTTAAGTCAGGGGGCGATCTACGAGCAGTACTTC. Rearrangement joined TRBV7-3 to TRBJ2-7, with 8 bases in between that match TRBD1. The germline V gene encodes CDR1 SGHTA and CDR2 FQGTGA. Spanning cysteine to phenylalanine, the CDR3 consists of 15 amino acids. Only CDR3 DNA remains: 45 bases, in frame from the first base. Compared with germline, V lacks 1 base and J lacks 3 bases; bases without a gene match: 5.